This TCR beta chain was found in a study of control samples from healthy donors and cancer patients. The data were produced by immunoSEQ multiplex PCR, yet TCRdb's version contains in-frame clones alone and is incomplete. The repertoire holds over 150,000 clones, with approximately 90% as singletons. The CDR3 sequence is 16 residues long. Germline V lookup: CDR1 SGHNT, CDR2 YENEEA. Trimming removed 4 bases at V and 0 bases at J, with 12 bases between. Sequenced input: blood. The V and J genes are TRBV11-3 and TRBJ2-2; tentative D call: TRBD2 (6 bases). The receptor was isolated from a man aged 30-40 years in good health. Here the CDR3 reads CASSSSLASNTGELFF. The CDR3 region has the DNA TGTGCCAGCAGCTCTTCCCTAGCGTCGAACACCGGGGAGCTGTTTTTT.